This entry concerns a single T cell receptor (beta chain). Its antigen is not known. This likely comes from a read error, as the CDR3 has no conserved phenylalanine or tryptophan at its end. The record originates from a study of tumor-infiltrating lymphocytes in primary liver carcinoma. The CDR3 covers 18 residues. CDR1 and CDR2 from the germline V gene are MNHEY and SVGEGT. A constant-region primer served to make TCR beta cDNA from about 490 ng total RNA. Libraries for TCR beta were built through three nested multiplex PCR rounds, which together made up a slightly modified ARM-PCR procedure. In the first two PCR rounds, TRBV1-TRBV30 forward primers were paired with a C-beta reverse primer, and each round lasted roughly 10 cycles. TCRdb passed the multiplex PCR reads through MiXCR, listing each CDR3 protein once. This table holds around 100,000 distinct CDR3 sequences, around 63% found once. It was from roughly 20-30 mg of unsorted bulk tissue that RNA and DNA were co-extracted.

General study results and limits: All five tumor regions shared only about 8-25% of top clones.

The clonotype was recovered from a woman in her sixties or seventies with primary liver carcinoma and hepatitis B virus infection. The sequenced sample consisted of liver tumor tissue from sampling region 5. Subset: tumor region T5, tumor centre. J is TRBJ2-1 and V is TRBV6-2 or TRBV6-3; D gene unclear. CDR3 in amino acids: CASGYLVLSRTSYNEQFL. CDR3 DNA sequence: TGTGCCAGCGGTTACCTGGTTCTAAGCCGAACTTCTTACAATGAGCAGTTCCTC.